The T cell receptor beta chain under discussion was sequenced for a study of control samples from healthy donors and cancer patients. The table came from immunoSEQ multiplex PCR; TCRdb's copy has only in-frame clones and leaves some out. The table lists around 140,000 clones, 90% to 95% of them singletons. The germline V gene has CDR1 SGHRS and CDR2 YFSETQ. This CDR3 has 14 amino acids. Trimming stripped 4 bases from V and 4 bases from J, with 14 bases between. This sequence originates from a man in his forties in good health. The V and J genes are TRBV5-1 and TRBJ2-5; weak D call: TRBD2 (5 bases). The sample comprised blood. In nucleotides, the CDR3 is TGCGCCAGCAGCCCCCGCCTCGGAGGAGAGACCCAGTACTTC. It codes for CASSPRLGGETQYF.